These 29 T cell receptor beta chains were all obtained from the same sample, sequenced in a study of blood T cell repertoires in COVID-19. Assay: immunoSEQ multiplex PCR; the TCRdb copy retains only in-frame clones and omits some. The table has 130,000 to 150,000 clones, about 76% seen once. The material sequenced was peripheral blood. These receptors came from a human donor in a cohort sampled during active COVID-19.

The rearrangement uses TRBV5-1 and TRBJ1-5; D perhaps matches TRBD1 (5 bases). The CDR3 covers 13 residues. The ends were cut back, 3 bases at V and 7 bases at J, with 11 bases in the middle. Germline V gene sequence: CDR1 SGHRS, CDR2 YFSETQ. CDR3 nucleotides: TGCGCCAGCAGCTCCGACCGGGGGCAGCCCCAGCATTTT. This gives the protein CASSSDRGQPQHF.

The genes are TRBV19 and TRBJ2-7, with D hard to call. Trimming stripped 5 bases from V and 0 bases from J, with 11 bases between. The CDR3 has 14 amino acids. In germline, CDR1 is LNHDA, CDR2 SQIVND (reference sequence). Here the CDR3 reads CASSWAPTSYEQYF. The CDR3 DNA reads TGTGCCAGTAGTTGGGCTCCTACCTCCTACGAGCAGTACTTC.

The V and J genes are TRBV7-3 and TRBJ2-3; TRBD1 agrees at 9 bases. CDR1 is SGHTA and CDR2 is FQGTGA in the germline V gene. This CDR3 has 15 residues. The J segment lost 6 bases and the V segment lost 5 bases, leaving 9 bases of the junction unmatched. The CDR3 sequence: CASSRGQGNWDTQYF. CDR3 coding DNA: TGTGCCAGCAGCCGCGGACAGGGGAATTGGGATACGCAGTATTTT. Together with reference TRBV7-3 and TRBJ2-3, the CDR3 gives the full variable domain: GAGVSQTPSNKVTEKGKYVELRCDPISGHTALYWYRQSLGQGPEFLIYFQGTGAADDSGLPNDRFFAVRPEGSVSTLKIQRTERGDSAVYLCASSRGQGNWDTQYFGPGTRLTVL.

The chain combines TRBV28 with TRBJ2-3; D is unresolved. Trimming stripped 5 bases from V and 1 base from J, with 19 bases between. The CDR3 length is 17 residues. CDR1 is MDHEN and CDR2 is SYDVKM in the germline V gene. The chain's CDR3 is CASSPWRPGTGTDTQYF. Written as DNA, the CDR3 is TGTGCCAGCAGTCCTTGGAGACCCGGAACGGGCACAGATACGCAGTATTTT.

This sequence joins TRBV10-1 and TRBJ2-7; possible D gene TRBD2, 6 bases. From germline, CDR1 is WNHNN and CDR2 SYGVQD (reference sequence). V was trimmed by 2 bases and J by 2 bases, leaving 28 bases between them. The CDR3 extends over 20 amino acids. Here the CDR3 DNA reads TGCGCCAGCAGTGAGAGGAGTCGGGAGCCATGGGGGAAGCTTGCCTACGAGCAGTACTTC. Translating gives CASSERSREPWGKLAYEQYF.

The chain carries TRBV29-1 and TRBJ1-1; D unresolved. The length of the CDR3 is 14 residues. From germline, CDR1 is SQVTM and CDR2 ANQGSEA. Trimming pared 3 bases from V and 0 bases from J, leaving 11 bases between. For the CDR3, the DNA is TGCAGCGTTGAGCGAGGAGGGATGAACACTGAAGCTTTCTTT. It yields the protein CSVERGGMNTEAFF.

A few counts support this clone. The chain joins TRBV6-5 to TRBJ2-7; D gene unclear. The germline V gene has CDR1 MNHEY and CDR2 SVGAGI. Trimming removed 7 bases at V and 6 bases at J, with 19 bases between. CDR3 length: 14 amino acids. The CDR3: CASTPTIPGGEQYF. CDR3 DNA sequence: TGTGCCAGCACTCCGACGATCCCGGGTGGCGAGCAGTACTTC.

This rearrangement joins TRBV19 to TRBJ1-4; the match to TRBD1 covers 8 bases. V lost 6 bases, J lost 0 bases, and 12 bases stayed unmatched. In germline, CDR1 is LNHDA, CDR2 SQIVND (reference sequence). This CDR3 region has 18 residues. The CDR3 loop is CASSPRGQGAATNEKLFF. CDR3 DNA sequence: TGTGCCAGTAGCCCTAGGGGGCAGGGGGCGGCAACTAATGAAAAACTGTTTTTT. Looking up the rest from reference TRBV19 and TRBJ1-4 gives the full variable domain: DGGITQSPKYLFRKEGQNVTLSCEQNLNHDAMYWYRQDPGQGLRLIYYSQIVNDFQKGDIAEGYSVSREKKESFPLTVTSAQKNPTAFYLCASSPRGQGAATNEKLFFGSGTQLSVL.

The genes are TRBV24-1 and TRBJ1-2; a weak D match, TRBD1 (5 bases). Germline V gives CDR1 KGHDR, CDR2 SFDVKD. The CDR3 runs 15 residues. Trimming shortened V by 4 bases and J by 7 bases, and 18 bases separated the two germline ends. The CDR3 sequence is CATSDPGSGRGGYTF. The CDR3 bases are TGTGCCACCAGTGACCCCGGGTCTGGTAGGGGTGGCTACACCTTC.

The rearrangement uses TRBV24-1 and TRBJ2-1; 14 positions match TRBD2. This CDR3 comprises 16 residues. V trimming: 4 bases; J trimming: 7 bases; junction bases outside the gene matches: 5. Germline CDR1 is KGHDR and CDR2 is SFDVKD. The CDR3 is CATSERLAGGFNEQFF. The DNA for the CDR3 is TGTGCCACCAGTGAAAGACTAGCGGGAGGGTTTAATGAGCAGTTCTTC.

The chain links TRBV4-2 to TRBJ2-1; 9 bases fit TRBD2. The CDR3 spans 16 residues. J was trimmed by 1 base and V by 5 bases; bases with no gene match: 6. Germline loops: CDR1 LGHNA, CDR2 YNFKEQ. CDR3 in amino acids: CASSRRLAVSYNEQFF. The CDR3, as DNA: TGTGCCAGCAGCAGGAGACTAGCGGTATCCTACAATGAGCAGTTCTTC.

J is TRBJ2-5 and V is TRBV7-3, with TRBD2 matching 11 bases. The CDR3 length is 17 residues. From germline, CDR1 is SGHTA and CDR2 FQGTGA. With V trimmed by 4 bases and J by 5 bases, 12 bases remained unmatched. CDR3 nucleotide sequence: TGTGCCAGCAGCTCCCAGGCCGGGACTAGCGGTTGGGAGACCCAGTACTTC. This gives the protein CASSSQAGTSGWETQYF.

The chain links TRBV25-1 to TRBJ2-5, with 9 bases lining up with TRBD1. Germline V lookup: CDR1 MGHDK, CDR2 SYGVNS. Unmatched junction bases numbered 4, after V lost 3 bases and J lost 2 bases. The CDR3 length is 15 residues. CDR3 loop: CASSDAGTGQETQYF. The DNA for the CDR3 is TGTGCCAGCAGTGACGCCGGGACAGGGCAAGAGACCCAGTACTTC.

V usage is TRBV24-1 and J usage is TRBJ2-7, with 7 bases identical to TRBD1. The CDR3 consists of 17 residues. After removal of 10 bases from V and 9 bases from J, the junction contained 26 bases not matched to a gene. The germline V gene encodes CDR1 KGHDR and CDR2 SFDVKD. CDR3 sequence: CATDNLRDSLAIAGQYF. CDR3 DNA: TGTGCCACAGATAACCTTAGGGACAGTTTAGCGATCGCGGGGCAGTACTTC.

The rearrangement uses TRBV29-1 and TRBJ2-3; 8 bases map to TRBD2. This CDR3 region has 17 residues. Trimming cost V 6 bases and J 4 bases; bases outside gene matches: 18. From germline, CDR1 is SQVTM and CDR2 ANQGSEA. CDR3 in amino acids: CSVPSLGLVGKADTQYF. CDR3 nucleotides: TGCAGCGTCCCAAGTTTGGGACTAGTCGGGAAGGCAGATACGCAGTATTTT.

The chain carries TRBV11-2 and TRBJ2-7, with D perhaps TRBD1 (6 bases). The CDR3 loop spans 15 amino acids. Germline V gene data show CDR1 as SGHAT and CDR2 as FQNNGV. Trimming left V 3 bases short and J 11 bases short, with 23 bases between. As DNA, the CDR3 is TGTGCCAGCAGCTTTAACAGTTTGACAGGATCTGTGGAGTACTTC. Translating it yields CASSFNSLTGSVEYF.

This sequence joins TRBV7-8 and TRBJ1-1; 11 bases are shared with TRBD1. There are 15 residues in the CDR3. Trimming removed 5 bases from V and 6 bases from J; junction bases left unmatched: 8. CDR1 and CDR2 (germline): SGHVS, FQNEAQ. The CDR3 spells CASSLRDRGDPEAFF. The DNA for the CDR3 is TGTGCCAGCAGCCTCCGGGACAGGGGGGATCCTGAAGCTTTCTTT.

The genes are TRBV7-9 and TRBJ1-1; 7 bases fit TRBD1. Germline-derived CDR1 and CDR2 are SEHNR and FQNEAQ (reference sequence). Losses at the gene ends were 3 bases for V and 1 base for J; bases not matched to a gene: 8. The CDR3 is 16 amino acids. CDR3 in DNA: TGTGCCAGCAGCTTTCACAGGGGACTGAGGAACACTGAAGCTTTCTTT. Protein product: CASSFHRGLRNTEAFF.

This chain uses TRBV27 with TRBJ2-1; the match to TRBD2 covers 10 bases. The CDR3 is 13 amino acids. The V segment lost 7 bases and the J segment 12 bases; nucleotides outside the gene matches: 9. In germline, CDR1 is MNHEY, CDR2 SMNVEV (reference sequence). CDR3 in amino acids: CASMRVAGGVQFF. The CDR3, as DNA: TGTGCCAGCATGAGAGTAGCGGGAGGTGTGCAGTTCTTC.

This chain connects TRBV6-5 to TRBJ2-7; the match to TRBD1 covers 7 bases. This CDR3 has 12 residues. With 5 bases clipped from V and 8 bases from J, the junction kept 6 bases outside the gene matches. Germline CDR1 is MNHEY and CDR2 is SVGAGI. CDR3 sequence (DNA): TGTGCCAGCAGTCGGGACAGATTGAAGCAGTACTTC. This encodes CASSRDRLKQYF.

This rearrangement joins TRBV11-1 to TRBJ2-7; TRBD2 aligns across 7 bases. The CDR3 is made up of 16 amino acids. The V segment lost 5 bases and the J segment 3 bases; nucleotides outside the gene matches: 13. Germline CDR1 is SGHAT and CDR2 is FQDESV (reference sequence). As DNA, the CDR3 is TGTGCCAGCAGCCCCTTTGGGGGGAGGGCCGGCTACGAGCAGTACTTC. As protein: CASSPFGGRAGYEQYF.

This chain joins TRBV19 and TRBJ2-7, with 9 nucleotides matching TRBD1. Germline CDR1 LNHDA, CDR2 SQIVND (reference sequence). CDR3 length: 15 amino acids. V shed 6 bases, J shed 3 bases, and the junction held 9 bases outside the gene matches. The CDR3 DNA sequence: TGTGCCAGTAGATCGACCGGGACAGGGCACTACGAGCAGTACTTC. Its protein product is CASRSTGTGHYEQYF.

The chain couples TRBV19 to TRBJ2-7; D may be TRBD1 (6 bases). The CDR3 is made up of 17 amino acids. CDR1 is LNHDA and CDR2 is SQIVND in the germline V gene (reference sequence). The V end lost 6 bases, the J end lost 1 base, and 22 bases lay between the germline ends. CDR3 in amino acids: CASSYRASRGPSYEQYF. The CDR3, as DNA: TGTGCCAGTAGCTATCGTGCGAGCAGGGGCCCTTCCTACGAGCAGTACTTC.

This CDR3 is CASSLVGSSQETQYF. CDR3 nucleotide sequence: TGCGCCAGCAGCTTGGTGGGCTCCTCTCAAGAGACCCAGTACTTC. V and J are TRBV5-1 and TRBJ2-5; the D is unclear. The germline V gene has CDR1 SGHRS and CDR2 YFSETQ. The ends were cut back, 0 bases at V and 2 bases at J, with 11 bases in the middle. The CDR3 runs 15 residues.

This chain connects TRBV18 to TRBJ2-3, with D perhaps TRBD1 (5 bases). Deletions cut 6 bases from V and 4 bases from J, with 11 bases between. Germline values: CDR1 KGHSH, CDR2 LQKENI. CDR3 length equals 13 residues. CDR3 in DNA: TGTGCCAGCTCGCCTCAGGGTTCAGATACGCAGTATTTT. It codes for CASSPQGSDTQYF.

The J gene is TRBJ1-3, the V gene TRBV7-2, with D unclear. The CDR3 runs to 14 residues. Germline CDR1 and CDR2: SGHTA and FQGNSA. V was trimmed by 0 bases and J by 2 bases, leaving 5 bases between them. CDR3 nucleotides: TGTGCCAGCAGCTTAGCAAGAGCTGGAAACACCATATATTTT. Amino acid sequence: CASSLARAGNTIYF.

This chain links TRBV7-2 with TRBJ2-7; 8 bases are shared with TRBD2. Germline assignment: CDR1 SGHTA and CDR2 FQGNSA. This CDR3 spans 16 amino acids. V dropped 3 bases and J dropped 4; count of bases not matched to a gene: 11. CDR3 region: CASSFTTVAGSYEQYF. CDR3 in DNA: TGTGCCAGCAGCTTCACCACGGTAGCGGGAAGTTACGAGCAGTACTTC.

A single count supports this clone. CDR3 protein: CASSQEVGAGGYTF. In DNA form, the CDR3 reads TGCGCCAGCAGCCAAGAGGTGGGGGCTGGTGGCTACACCTTC. The chain employs TRBV4-1 and TRBJ1-2; D is perhaps TRBD1 (6 bases). CDR1 is MGHRA, CDR2 YSYEKL, per germline. The length of the CDR3 is 14 residues. Trimming took 0 bases from V and 7 from J, leaving 12 bases between them.

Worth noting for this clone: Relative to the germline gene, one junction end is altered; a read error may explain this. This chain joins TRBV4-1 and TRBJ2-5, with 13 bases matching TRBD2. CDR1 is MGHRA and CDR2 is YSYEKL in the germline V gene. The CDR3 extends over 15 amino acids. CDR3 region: CASSQSGTSGTPRDF. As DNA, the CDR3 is TGCGCCAGCAGCCAATCCGGGACTAGCGGGACCCCCCGTGACTTC.